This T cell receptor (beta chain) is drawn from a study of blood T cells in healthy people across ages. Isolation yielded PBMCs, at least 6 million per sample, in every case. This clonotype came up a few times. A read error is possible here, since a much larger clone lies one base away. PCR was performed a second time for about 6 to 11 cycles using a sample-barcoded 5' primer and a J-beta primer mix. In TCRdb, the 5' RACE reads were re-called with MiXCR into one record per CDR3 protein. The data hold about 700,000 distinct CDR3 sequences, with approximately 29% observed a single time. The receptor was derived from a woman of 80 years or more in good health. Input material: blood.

CDR3 residues: CSAPRAGVEETQYF. CDR3 bases: TGCAGTGCCCCACGAGCGGGGGTGGAAGAGACCCAGTACTTC. This chain links TRBV20-1 with TRBJ2-5, with 8 bases identical to TRBD2. V shed 6 bases, J shed 3 bases, and the junction held 9 bases outside the gene matches. Germline values: CDR1 DFQATT, CDR2 SNEGSKA (reference sequence). The CDR3 contains 14 residues.